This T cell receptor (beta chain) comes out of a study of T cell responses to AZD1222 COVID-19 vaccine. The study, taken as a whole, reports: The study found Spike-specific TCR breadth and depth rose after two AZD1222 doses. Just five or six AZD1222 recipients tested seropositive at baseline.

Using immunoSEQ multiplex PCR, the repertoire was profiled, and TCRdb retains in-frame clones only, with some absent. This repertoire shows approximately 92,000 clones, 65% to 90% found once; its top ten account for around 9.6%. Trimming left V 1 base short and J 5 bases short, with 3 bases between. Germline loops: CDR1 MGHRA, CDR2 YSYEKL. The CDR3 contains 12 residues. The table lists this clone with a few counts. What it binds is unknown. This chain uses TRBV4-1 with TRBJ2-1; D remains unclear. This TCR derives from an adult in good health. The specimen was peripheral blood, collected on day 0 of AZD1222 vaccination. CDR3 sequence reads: CASSQGDNEQFF. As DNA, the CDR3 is TGCGCCAGCAGCCAAGGTGACAATGAGCAGTTCTTC.